These 4 T cell receptor delta chains share one sample of origin, sequenced in a study of TRDV2 sequences in healthy donors. TCRdb reapplied CATT to the PCR reads. The sample records some 1,600 delta-chain clones, around 15% being singletons. Sequences were obtained from Vd2+ gamma-delta T cells from blood. The receptors derive from a human donor in good health.

This clone was observed a handful of times. The protein that TCRdb holds for this DNA derives from a much larger clone and differs from the translated DNA at residue 14, which likely indicates a read error; the protein shown here is translated from the DNA. Other nucleotide sequences from this sample produce the same CDR3. The chain employs TRDV2 and TRDJ1; 12 bases map to TRDD3. Trimming cost V 3 bases and J 0 bases; bases outside gene matches: 16. Germline V gene data show CDR1 as GEAIGNYY and CDR2 as EKD. The CDR3 is 20 residues long. CDR3 in amino acids: CACDPVVLGDTRGDTDKLIF. The CDR3 DNA reads as TGTGCCTGTGACCCGGTTGTACTGGGGGATACCCGTGGGGACACCGATAAACTCATCTTT.

The gene calls are TRDV2 and TRDJ1, with TRDD3 matching over 11 bases. The CDR3 totals 18 residues. V shed 0 bases and J 4 bases; nucleotides not matched to a gene: 12. The germline gives CDR1 GEAIGNYY, CDR2 EKD. CDR3 residues: CACDTLGAGGYRDDKLIF. CDR3 DNA sequence: TGTGCCTGTGACACCTTGGGGGCTGGGGGATACCGGGACGATAAACTCATCTTT.

This clone was observed a few times. This may arise from a read error, as a much more abundant clone is one base away. This chain uses TRDV2 with TRDJ1; the match to TRDD3 covers 12 bases. This CDR3 has 18 amino acids. V was pared by 1 base and J by 3 bases, with 11 bases of the junction left unmatched. Germline CDR1 and CDR2: GEAIGNYY and EKD. CDR3 amino acids: CACDTFQTGGYRSDKLIF. CDR3 DNA: TGTGCCTGTGACACGTTTCAAACTGGGGGATACCGCTCCGATAAACTCATCTTT.

J is TRDJ1 and V is TRDV2; 9 nucleotides match TRDD3. This CDR3 comprises 16 residues. The V and J ends lost 0 bases and 3 bases, in that order; junction bases with no gene match: 7. Germline V gene lookup returns CDR1 GEAIGNYY and CDR2 EKD. CDR3 coding DNA: TGTGCCTGTGACACCGCTGAAACTGGGGGACCCGATAAACTCATCTTT. It translates to CACDTAETGGPDKLIF.